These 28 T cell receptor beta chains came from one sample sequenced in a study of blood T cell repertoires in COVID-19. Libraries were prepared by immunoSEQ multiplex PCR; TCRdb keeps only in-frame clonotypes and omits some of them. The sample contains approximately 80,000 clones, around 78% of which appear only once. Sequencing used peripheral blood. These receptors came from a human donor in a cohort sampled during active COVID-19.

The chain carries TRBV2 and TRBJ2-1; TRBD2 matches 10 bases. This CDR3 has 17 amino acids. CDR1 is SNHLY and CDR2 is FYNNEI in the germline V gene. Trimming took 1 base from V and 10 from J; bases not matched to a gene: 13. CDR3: CASSEGASGGYKGEQFF. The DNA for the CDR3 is TGTGCCAGCAGTGAAGGGGCTAGCGGGGGCTACAAGGGGGAGCAGTTCTTC.

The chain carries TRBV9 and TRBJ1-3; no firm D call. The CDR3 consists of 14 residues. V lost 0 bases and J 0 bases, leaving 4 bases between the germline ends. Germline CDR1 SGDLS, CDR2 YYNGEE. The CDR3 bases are TGTGCCAGCAGCGTAGACACCTCTGGAAACACCATATATTTT. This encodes CASSVDTSGNTIYF.

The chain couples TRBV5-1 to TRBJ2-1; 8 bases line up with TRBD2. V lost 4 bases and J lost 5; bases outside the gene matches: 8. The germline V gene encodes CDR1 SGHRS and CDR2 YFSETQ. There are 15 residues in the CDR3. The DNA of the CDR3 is TGCGCCAGCAGCCCCGGTGGTAGCGGGAACAATGAGCAGTTCTTC. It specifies CASSPGGSGNNEQFF.

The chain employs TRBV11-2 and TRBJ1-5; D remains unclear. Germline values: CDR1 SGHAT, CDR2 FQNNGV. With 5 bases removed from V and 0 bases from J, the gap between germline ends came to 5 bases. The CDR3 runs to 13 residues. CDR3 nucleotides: TGTGCCAGCAGCAGCAATAGCAATCAGCCCCAGCATTTT. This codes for CASSSNSNQPQHF.

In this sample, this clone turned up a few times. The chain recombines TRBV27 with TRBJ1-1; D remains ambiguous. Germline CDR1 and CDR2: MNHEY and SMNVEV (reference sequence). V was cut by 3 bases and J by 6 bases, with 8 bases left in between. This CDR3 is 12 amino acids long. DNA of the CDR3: TGTGCCAGCAGTTTGACCGGGTCTGAAGCTTTCTTT. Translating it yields CASSLTGSEAFF.

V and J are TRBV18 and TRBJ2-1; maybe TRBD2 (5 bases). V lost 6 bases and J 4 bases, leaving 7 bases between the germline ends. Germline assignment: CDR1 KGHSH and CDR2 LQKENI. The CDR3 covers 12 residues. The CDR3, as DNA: TGTGCCAGCTCGAGGGAATACAATGAGCAGTTCTTC. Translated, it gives CASSREYNEQFF.

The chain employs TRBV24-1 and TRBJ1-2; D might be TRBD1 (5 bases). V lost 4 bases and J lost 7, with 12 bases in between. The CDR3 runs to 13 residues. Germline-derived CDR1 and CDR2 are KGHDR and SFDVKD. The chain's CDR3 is CATSDSGTVGYTF. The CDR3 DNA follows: TGTGCCACCAGTGACTCCGGGACTGTTGGCTACACCTTC.

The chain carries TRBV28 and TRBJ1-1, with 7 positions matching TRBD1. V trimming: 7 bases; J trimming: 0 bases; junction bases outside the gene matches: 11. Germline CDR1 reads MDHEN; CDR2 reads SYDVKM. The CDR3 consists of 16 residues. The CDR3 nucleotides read TGTGCCAGCAACCTAAGCAGGGGGTTCATGAACACTGAAGCTTTCTTT. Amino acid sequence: CASNLSRGFMNTEAFF.

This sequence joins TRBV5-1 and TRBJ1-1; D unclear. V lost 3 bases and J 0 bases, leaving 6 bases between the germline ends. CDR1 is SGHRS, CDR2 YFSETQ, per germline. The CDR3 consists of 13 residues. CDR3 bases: TGCGCCAGCAGCTCGAGGCTGAACACTGAAGCTTTCTTT. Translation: CASSSRLNTEAFF.

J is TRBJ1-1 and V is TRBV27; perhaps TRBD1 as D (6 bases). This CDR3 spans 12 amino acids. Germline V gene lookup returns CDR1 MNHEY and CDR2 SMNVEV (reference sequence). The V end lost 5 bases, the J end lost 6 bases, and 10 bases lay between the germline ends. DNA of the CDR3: TGTGCCAGCAGTCCACAGGGAGCTGAAGCTTTCTTT. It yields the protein CASSPQGAEAFF.

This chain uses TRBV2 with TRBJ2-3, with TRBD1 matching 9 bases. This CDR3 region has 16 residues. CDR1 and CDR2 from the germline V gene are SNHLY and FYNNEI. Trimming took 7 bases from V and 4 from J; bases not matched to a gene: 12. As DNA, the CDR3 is TGTGCCAGCATAAGGAACCGAGACAGGGGGGCAGATACGCAGTATTTT. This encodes CASIRNRDRGADTQYF.

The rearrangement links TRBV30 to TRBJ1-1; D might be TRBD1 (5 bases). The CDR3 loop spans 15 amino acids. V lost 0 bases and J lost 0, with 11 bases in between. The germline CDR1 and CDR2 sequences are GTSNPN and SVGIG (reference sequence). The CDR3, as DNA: TGTGCCTGGAGTGTACTGGACACCATGAACACTGAAGCTTTCTTT. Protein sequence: CAWSVLDTMNTEAFF.

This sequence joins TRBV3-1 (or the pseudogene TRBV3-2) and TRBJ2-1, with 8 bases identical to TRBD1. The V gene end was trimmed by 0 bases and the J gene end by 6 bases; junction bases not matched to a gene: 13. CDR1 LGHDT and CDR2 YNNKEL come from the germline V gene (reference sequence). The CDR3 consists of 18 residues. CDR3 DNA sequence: TGTGCCAGCAGCCAAGATCTTTCGGGACAGGTCGCGCGCAATGAGCAGTTCTTC. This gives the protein CASSQDLSGQVARNEQFF.

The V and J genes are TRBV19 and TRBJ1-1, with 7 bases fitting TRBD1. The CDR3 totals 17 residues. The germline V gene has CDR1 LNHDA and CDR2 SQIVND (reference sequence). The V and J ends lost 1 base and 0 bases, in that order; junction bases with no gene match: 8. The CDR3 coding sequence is TGTGCCAGTAGTATAGTCCGGGTAGGGGGCCTGAACACTGAAGCTTTCTTT. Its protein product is CASSIVRVGGLNTEAFF. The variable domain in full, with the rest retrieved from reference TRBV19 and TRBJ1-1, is DGGITQSPKYLFRKEGQNVTLSCEQNLNHDAMYWYRQDPGQGLRLIYYSQIVNDFQKGDIAEGYSVSREKKESFPLTVTSAQKNPTAFYLCASSIVRVGGLNTEAFFGQGTRLTVV.

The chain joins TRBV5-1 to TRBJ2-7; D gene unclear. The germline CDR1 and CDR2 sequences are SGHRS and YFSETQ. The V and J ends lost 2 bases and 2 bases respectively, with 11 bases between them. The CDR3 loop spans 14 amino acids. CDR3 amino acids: CASSFSGSTYEQYF. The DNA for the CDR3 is TGCGCCAGCAGCTTTTCCGGGTCCACCTACGAGCAGTACTTC.

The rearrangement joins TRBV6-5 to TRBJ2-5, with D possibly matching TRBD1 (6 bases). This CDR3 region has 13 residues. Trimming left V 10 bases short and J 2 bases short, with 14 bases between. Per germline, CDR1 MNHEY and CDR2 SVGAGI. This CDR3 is CATQSTGQETQYF. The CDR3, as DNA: TGTGCCACCCAGTCGACAGGACAAGAGACCCAGTACTTC.

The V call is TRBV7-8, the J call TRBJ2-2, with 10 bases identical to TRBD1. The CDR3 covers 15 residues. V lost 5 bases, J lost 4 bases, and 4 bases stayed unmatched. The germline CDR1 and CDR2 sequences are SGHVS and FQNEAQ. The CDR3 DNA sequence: TGTGCCAGCAGCCTAGGACAGGGGGTCACCGGGGAGCTGTTTTTT. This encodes CASSLGQGVTGELFF.

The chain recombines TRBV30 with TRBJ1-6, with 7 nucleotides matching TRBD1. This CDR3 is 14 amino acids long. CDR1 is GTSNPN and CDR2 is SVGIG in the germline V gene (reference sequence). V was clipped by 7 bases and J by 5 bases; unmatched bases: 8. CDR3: CAYAPGQNNSPLHF. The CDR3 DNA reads TGTGCCTATGCACCGGGACAGAATAATTCACCCCTCCACTTT. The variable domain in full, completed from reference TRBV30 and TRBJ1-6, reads SQTIHQWPATLVQPVGSPLSLECTVEGTSNPNLYWYRQAAGRGLQLLFYSVGIGQISSEVPQNLSASRPQDRQFILSSKKLLLSDSGFYLCAYAPGQNNSPLHFGNGTRLTVT.

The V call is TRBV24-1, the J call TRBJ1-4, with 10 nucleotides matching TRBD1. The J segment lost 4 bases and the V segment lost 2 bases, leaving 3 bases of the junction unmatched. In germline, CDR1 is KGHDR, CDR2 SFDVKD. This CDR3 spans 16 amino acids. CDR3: CATSDSGQGFNEKLFF. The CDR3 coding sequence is TGTGCCACCAGTGATTCGGGACAGGGGTTTAATGAAAAACTGTTTTTT.

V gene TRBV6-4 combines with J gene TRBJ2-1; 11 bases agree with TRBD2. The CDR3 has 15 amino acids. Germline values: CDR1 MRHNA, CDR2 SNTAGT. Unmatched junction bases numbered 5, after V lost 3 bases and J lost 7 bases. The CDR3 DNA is TGTGCCAGCAGTGAAGCTAGCGGGGGGCCAAATGAGCAGTTCTTC. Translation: CASSEASGGPNEQFF.

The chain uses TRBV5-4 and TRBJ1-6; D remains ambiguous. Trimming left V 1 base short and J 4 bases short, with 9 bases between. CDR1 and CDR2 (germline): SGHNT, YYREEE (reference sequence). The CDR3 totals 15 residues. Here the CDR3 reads CASSLTWQYNSPLHF. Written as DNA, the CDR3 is TGTGCCAGCAGCTTGACCTGGCAGTATAATTCACCCCTCCACTTT.

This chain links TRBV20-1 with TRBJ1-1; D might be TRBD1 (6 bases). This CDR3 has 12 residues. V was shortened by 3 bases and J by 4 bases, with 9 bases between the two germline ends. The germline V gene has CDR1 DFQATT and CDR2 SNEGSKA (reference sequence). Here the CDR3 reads CSASRGGTEAFF. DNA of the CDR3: TGCAGTGCTAGTAGAGGGGGCACTGAAGCTTTCTTT.

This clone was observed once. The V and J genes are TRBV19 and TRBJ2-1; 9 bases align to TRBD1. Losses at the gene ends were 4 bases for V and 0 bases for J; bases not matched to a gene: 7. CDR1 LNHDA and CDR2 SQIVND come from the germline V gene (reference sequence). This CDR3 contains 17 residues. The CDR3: CASSRDGTGLSYNEQFF. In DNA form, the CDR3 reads TGTGCCAGTAGTAGAGATGGGACAGGGCTCTCCTACAATGAGCAGTTCTTC.

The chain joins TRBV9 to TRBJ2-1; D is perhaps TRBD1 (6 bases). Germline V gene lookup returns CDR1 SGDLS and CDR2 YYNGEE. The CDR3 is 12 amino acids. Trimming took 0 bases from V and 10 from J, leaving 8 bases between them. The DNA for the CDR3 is TGTGCCAGCAGCGTAGTAAGGGGGGAGCAGTTCTTC. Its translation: CASSVVRGEQFF.

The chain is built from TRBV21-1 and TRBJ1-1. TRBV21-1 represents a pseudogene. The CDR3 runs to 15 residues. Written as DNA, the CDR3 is TGTGCCAGCAGGGAGGAGACGGAATTGAACACTGAAGCTTTCTTT. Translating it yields CASREETELNTEAFF.

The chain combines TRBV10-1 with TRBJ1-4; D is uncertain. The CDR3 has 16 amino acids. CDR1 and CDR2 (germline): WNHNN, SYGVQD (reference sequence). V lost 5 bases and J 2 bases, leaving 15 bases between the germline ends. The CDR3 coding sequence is TGCGCCAGCAGTCAACCAACGGTAGTGACTAATGAAAAACTGTTTTTT. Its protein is CASSQPTVVTNEKLFF.

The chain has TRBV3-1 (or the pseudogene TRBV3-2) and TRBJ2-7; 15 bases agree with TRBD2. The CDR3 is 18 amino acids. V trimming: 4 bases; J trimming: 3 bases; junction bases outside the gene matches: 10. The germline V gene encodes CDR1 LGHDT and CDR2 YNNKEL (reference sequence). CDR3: CASSLRRTSGGAYYEQYF. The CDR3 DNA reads TGTGCCAGCAGCCTTAGACGGACTAGCGGGGGGGCATACTACGAGCAGTACTTC.

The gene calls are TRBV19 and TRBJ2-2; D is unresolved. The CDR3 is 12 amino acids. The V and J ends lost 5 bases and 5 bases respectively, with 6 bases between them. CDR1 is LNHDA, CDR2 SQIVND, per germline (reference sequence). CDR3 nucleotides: TGTGCCAGTAGTTTCCAGACCGGGGAGCTGTTTTTT. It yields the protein CASSFQTGELFF.